Below are 29 T cell receptor beta chains sequenced from a single sample in a study of T cell responses to AZD1222 COVID-19 vaccine. Method: immunoSEQ multiplex PCR; TCRdb's copy keeps in-frame clones and lacks some. The sample holds about 99,000 clones, 75% to 90% seen once. The material was peripheral blood, obtained on day 0 of AZD1222 vaccination. These receptors were taken from an adult in good health.

The rearrangement links TRBV5-4 to TRBJ1-1, with 7 bases identical to TRBD1. The CDR3 runs 18 residues. Germline V gene data show CDR1 as SGHNT and CDR2 as YYREEE (reference sequence). V lost 0 bases to trimming and J lost 6 bases; unmatched junction nucleotides: 17. The CDR3 DNA reads as TGTGCCAGCAGCTTGGCCGGGGGAACAGGGGAAGTGAAATCTGAAGCTTTCTTT. Residues: CASSLAGGTGEVKSEAFF.

The CDR3 DNA follows: TGTGCCAGCAGTGAAGCCACAGGGTTGGGGTATGGCTACACCTTC. Its protein is CASSEATGLGYGYTF. This chain joins TRBV6-1 and TRBJ1-2; perhaps TRBD1 as D (6 bases). V lost 0 bases, J lost 5 bases, and 13 bases lay in between. CDR3 length: 15 residues. CDR1 and CDR2 from the germline V gene are MNHNS and SASEGT.

V gene TRBV7-9 combines with J gene TRBJ1-4; D is perhaps TRBD1 (6 bases). The CDR3 is 14 residues long. Trimming stripped 6 bases from V and 2 bases from J, with 10 bases between. Germline CDR1 reads SEHNR; CDR2 reads FQNEAQ (reference sequence). The CDR3 here is CASSPGQTNEKLFF. CDR3 nucleotide sequence: TGTGCCAGCAGTCCCGGACAGACTAATGAAAAACTGTTTTTT. Using reference TRBV7-9 and TRBJ1-4 for the parts outside the CDR3, the full variable domain is DTGVSQNPRHKITKRGQNVTFRCDPISEHNRLYWYRQTLGQGPEFLTYFQNEAQLEKSRLLSDRFSAERPKGSFSTLEIQRTEQGDSAMYLCASSPGQTNEKLFFGSGTQLSVL.

The chain is built from TRBV27 and TRBJ2-1, with D hard to call. The V end was cut by 3 bases, the J end by 4 bases, with 10 bases between. Germline loops: CDR1 MNHEY, CDR2 SMNVEV (reference sequence). The CDR3 totals 14 residues. CDR3 DNA sequence: TGTGCCAGCAGTTTGTTCCAGTTTTACAATGAGCAGTTCTTC. This sequence encodes CASSLFQFYNEQFF.

The chain combines TRBV5-1 with TRBJ1-2; unclear D gene. Trimming shortened V by 1 base and J by 2 bases, and 12 bases separated the two germline ends. Per germline, CDR1 SGHRS and CDR2 YFSETQ. This CDR3 has 15 amino acids. The CDR3 DNA reads TGCGCCAGCAGCTTGACACGGATAGGGAACTATGGCTACACCTTC. Its protein is CASSLTRIGNYGYTF.

In DNA form, the CDR3 reads TGTGCCAGCAGCTTAAGAGTCGGTCGGGGAGATACGCAGTATTTT. It specifies CASSLRVGRGDTQYF. The J gene is TRBJ2-3, the V gene TRBV7-2; TRBD2 might be the D (5 bases). Germline V gene sequence: CDR1 SGHTA, CDR2 FQGNSA. CDR3 length: 15 residues. V dropped 2 bases and J dropped 5 bases, with 14 bases sitting between them.

The chain couples TRBV6-6 to TRBJ1-6, with 7 positions matching TRBD1. V lost 6 bases to trimming and J lost 6 bases; unmatched junction nucleotides: 11. The CDR3 contains 16 residues. The germline gives CDR1 MNHNY, CDR2 SVGAGI (reference sequence). Here the CDR3 reads CASRATGYFFNSPLHF. The CDR3, as DNA: TGTGCCAGCAGGGCGACAGGGTACTTTTTTAATTCACCCCTCCACTTT.

The chain has TRBV5-6 and TRBJ2-3, with TRBD2 identical over 7 bases. Germline V gene lookup returns CDR1 SGHDT and CDR2 YYEEEE. The CDR3 runs 16 residues. Unmatched junction bases numbered 9, after V lost 4 bases and J lost 1 base. In DNA form, the CDR3 reads TGTGCCAGCAGCCTATCGGCTAGCGGACGCACAGATACGCAGTATTTT. This translates into CASSLSASGRTDTQYF.

The chain carries TRBV19 and TRBJ1-5, with 7 bases matching TRBD1. Germline lookup yields CDR1 LNHDA and CDR2 SQIVND (reference sequence). This CDR3 is built from 17 residues. V gave up 3 bases and J gave up 2 bases; unmatched junction bases: 10. The CDR3 DNA reads as TGTGCCAGTAGTATGTCCCCTAGACAGGGTGGCAATCAGCCCCAGCATTTT. Amino acid sequence: CASSMSPRQGGNQPQHF.

The CDR3 DNA sequence: TGTGCCAGCAGCTCCTTTTACACCGGGGAGCTGTTTTTT. Protein sequence: CASSSFYTGELFF. V gene TRBV9 combines with J gene TRBJ2-2; D is uncertain. V was pared by 4 bases and J by 3 bases, with 7 bases between. This CDR3 contains 13 residues. The V gene's germline CDR1 is SGDLS and CDR2 YYNGEE.

Here the CDR3 reads CASSSRGEKLFF. CDR3 sequence (DNA): TGTGCCAGCAGCTCCCGGGGGGAAAAACTGTTTTTT. The V and J genes are TRBV28 and TRBJ1-4, with D possibly matching TRBD1 (5 bases). Trimming took 6 bases from V and 8 from J, leaving 10 bases between them. The CDR3 is 12 residues long. Looked up from germline, CDR1 is MDHEN and CDR2 is SYDVKM. The full variable domain, rest sourced from reference TRBV28 and TRBJ1-4, is DVKVTQSSRYLVKRTGEKVFLECVQDMDHENMFWYRQDPGLGLRLIYFSYDVKMKEKGDIPEGYSVSREKKERFSLILESASTNQTSMYLCASSSRGEKLFFGSGTQLSVL.

The V and J genes are TRBV24-1 and TRBJ2-1; a possible D gene is TRBD1 (6 bases). CDR1 KGHDR and CDR2 SFDVKD come from the germline V gene. Trimming removed 9 bases at V and 7 bases at J, with 21 bases between. This CDR3 has 15 amino acids. The CDR3 DNA is TGTGCCACCGAAGAAGGGCAGGGGAGTAGGAATGAGCAGTTCTTC. Protein sequence: CATEEGQGSRNEQFF.

This chain connects TRBV21-1 to TRBJ2-1; the D call of TRBD1 is as the table states it, not checked on the DNA. TRBV21-1 is given as a pseudogene. CDR3 length: 15 amino acids. The CDR3 loop reads CASSKKNRYTNEQFF. The CDR3 nucleotides read TGTGCCAGCAGCAAAAAAAACAGGTACACAAATGAGCAGTTCTTC.

Here the CDR3 reads CASSQVLSYEQYF. The CDR3 nucleotides are TGTGCCAGCAGCCAAGTATTGTCCTACGAGCAGTACTTC. The chain couples TRBV3-1 (or the pseudogene TRBV3-2) to TRBJ2-7; the D is unclear. CDR1 is LGHDT, CDR2 YNNKEL, per germline (reference sequence). V shed 1 base and J shed 1 base, with 5 bases lying between them. The CDR3 runs 13 residues.

CDR3 DNA: TGTGCCAGTAGTATTGGCCTAGCGGGGGGTTACAATGAGCAGTTCTTC. Residues: CASSIGLAGGYNEQFF. The chain joins TRBV19 to TRBJ2-1; 11 nucleotides agree with TRBD2. Unmatched junction bases numbered 5, after V lost 3 bases and J lost 4 bases. The CDR3 sequence is 16 residues long. Germline V gives CDR1 LNHDA, CDR2 SQIVND (reference sequence).

The chain links TRBV30 to TRBJ1-2, with D perhaps matching TRBD1 (5 bases). This CDR3 is 15 amino acids long. The germline gives CDR1 GTSNPN, CDR2 SVGIG (reference sequence). V gave up 7 bases and J gave up 2 bases, with 20 bases separating them. The CDR3 coding sequence is TGTGCCTACCGAGGGGATAAGGGAGTGAACTATGGCTACACCTTC. Residues: CAYRGDKGVNYGYTF.

This clone occurred a few times. The chain uses TRBV5-1 and TRBJ1-2; weak D call: TRBD1 (6 bases). CDR3 length equals 14 residues. Between the trimmed V and J ends, which lost 4 bases and 3 bases, there was a span of 13 bases. CDR1 SGHRS and CDR2 YFSETQ come from the germline V gene. CDR3 residues: CASSPQGNDYGYTF. CDR3 DNA sequence: TGCGCCAGCAGCCCACAGGGAAATGACTATGGCTACACCTTC.

At least ten counts were recorded for this clone. J is TRBJ2-3 and V is TRBV6-4, with 8 bases aligning to TRBD2. V lost 3 bases and J lost 2; bases outside the gene matches: 1. The germline V gene has CDR1 MRHNA and CDR2 SNTAGT. The CDR3 consists of 14 residues. The DNA of the CDR3 is TGTGCCAGCAGTGAGCGGGGGGACACAGATACGCAGTATTTT. Protein: CASSERGDTDTQYF.

The rearrangement joins TRBV5-1 to TRBJ2-2; possibly TRBD2 for D (6 bases). Germline values: CDR1 SGHRS, CDR2 YFSETQ. The CDR3 is 15 residues long. The ends were cut back, 1 base at V and 5 bases at J, with 12 bases in the middle. CDR3 in DNA: TGCGCCAGCAGCTTGATTAGTGGGAGGACCGGGGAGCTGTTTTTT. Its translation: CASSLISGRTGELFF.

This sequence joins TRBV2 and TRBJ2-7; weak D call: TRBD2 (6 bases). This CDR3 contains 14 residues. Per the germline V gene, CDR1 is SNHLY and CDR2 is FYNNEI. V was cut by 6 bases and J by 0 bases, with 12 bases left in between. For the CDR3, the DNA is TGTGCCAGCAGGACCTGGGACTTCTCCTACGAGCAGTACTTC. Translation gives CASRTWDFSYEQYF.

The chain carries TRBV19 and TRBJ2-1, with D unclear. The CDR3 has 12 amino acids. Germline assignment: CDR1 LNHDA and CDR2 SQIVND (reference sequence). V shed 7 bases and J shed 4 bases, with 8 bases lying between them. DNA for the CDR3: TGTGCCAGTACTCGACAATACAATGAGCAGTTCTTC. Its protein is CASTRQYNEQFF.

The rearrangement joins TRBV5-1 to TRBJ1-4; 7 bases fit TRBD1. CDR1 is SGHRS, CDR2 YFSETQ, per germline. V lost 3 bases and J lost 6; bases outside the gene matches: 5. The CDR3 spans 14 residues. CDR3 protein: CASSSGTVDEKLFF. The CDR3 DNA reads TGCGCCAGCAGCTCCGGGACAGTTGATGAAAAACTGTTTTTT.

V is TRBV18 and J is TRBJ1-4; tentatively, D is TRBD1 (5 bases). The CDR3 sequence is 15 residues long. The V gene lost 6 bases and the J gene lost 4 bases, with 15 bases spanning the gap. Germline CDR1 KGHSH, CDR2 LQKENI. CDR3 nucleotides: TGTGCCAGCTCCCGAGCGACAGTACGTAATGAAAAACTGTTTTTT. Translating it yields CASSRATVRNEKLFF.

This chain links TRBV27 with TRBJ2-7; the D gene is possibly TRBD2 (6 bases). V lost 5 bases, J lost 9 bases, and 26 bases lay in between. The CDR3 covers 16 residues. Germline V gives CDR1 MNHEY, CDR2 SMNVEV (reference sequence). CDR3 residues: CASSTLPGTAHARQYF. The CDR3 DNA reads as TGTGCCAGCAGTACTCTCCCAGGGACTGCCCATGCGCGGCAGTACTTC.

The J gene is TRBJ1-3, the V gene TRBV5-4; TRBD1 might be the D (5 bases). Germline V lookup: CDR1 SGHNT, CDR2 YYREEE (reference sequence). CDR3 length equals 14 residues. The V and J ends lost 1 base and 4 bases respectively, with 9 bases between them. This CDR3 reads CASSLTGTGNTIYF. Here the CDR3 DNA reads TGTGCCAGCAGCTTGACGGGGACCGGAAACACCATATATTTT.

The chain recombines TRBV14 with TRBJ2-2; D could derive from TRBD1 or TRBD2 (5 bases each). Trimming pared 4 bases from V and 1 base from J, leaving 10 bases between. CDR3 length: 15 residues. CDR1 is SGHDN, CDR2 FVKESK, per germline. The CDR3 region is CASSPFGGNTGELFF. The CDR3 DNA follows: TGTGCCAGCAGCCCCTTTGGGGGGAACACCGGGGAGCTGTTTTTT.

The rearrangement links TRBV12-3 or TRBV12-4 to TRBJ1-1; 7 nucleotides line up with TRBD1. V was pared by 7 bases and J by 7 bases, with 6 bases of the junction left unmatched. CDR3 size: 12 residues. CDR3 DNA: TGTGCCAGCACCAGGGGGGGAATTGAAGCTTTCTTT. Translation gives CASTRGGIEAFF.

The chain links TRBV7-9 to TRBJ2-7; D not resolved. Trimming took off 2 bases at V and 3 bases at J, with 5 bases between the two ends. The CDR3 runs to 12 residues. Germline V lookup: CDR1 SEHNR, CDR2 FQNEAQ (reference sequence). The CDR3 sequence is CASSLKDYEQYF. Here the CDR3 DNA reads TGTGCCAGCAGCTTAAAAGACTACGAGCAGTACTTC.

V gene TRBV25-1 combines with J gene TRBJ1-3, with D unresolved. In germline, CDR1 is MGHDK, CDR2 SYGVNS. V gave up 2 bases and J gave up 7 bases, with 18 bases separating them. CDR3 length: 16 residues. This chain's CDR3 is CASSEPPSTGGNTIYF. CDR3 sequence (DNA): TGTGCCAGCAGTGAACCCCCTTCGACGGGTGGGAACACCATATATTTT.